This T cell receptor (beta chain) was captured in a study of Ad26.COV2.S vaccination and SARS-CoV-2 variants. Study overall: Donor was assigned to the Ad26.COV2.S arm of trial COV1001. Study-wide findings and caveats: From the TCR breadth and depth analyses, total T cell responses may have been underestimated. Once vaccination had occurred, spike-specific CD8+ and CD4+ T cell responses reportedly showed substantial breadth.

About this clone itself: The antigen remains undetermined.

Assay used: immunoSEQ multiplex PCR; TCRdb lists only in-frame clones, some missing. The sample shows hundreds of thousands of clones, around 89% of them seen only once. The treatment here: 15 to 20 received Ad26.COV2.S at low or high dose, single or two shots; a few received placebo; per-sample allocation not given. Sample collection was performed on day 63 after the first vaccine or placebo injection. Donation came from an adult in Boston who was aged 18-55 years. The germline V and J ends were trimmed by 6 bases and 5 bases, with 9 bases remaining between them. The germline V gene encodes CDR1 LNHDA and CDR2 SQIVND (reference sequence). The CDR3 has 12 amino acids.

This material consisted of peripheral blood, taken in a trial of Ad26.COV2.S vaccine versus placebo. The gene calls are TRBV19 and TRBJ2-3, with no clear D. This sequence was found in a person between 18 and 65 years old who received the Ad26.COV2.S COVID-19 vaccine or a placebo. For the CDR3, the DNA is TGTGCCAGTAGGACCTTAGGAGATACGCAGTATTTT. Amino acids: CASRTLGDTQYF. The full variable domain, its missing parts supplied by reference TRBV19 and TRBJ2-3, is DGGITQSPKYLFRKEGQNVTLSCEQNLNHDAMYWYRQDPGQGLRLIYYSQIVNDFQKGDIAEGYSVSREKKESFPLTVTSAQKNPTAFYLCASRTLGDTQYFGPGTRLTVL.